The rows below give T cell receptor beta chains drawn from one sample of a study of cytomegalovirus exposure and HLA in healthy donors. The table came from immunoSEQ multiplex PCR; TCRdb's copy has only in-frame clones and leaves some out. Of nearly 200,000 clones in the sample, about 85% were seen once. The sample consisted of PBMCs. The receptors shown here come from a male donor in good health and CMV-seropositive. Both conserved end residues are part of each CDR3. The D gene is left open where the match is weak. Clone size appears in some rows only: once, few, many, or a class for an expanded clone.

-	TRBD1	TRBV9	TRBJ1-2	TGTGCCAGCAGCCGACAGGGACGAGCTAACTATGGCTACACCTTC	CASSRQGRANYGYTF
-	-	TRBV5-5	TRBJ1-5	TGTGCCAGCAGTCTGCAGGGGAGTCAGCCCCAGCATTTT	CASSLQGSQPQHF
once	TRBD2	TRBV15	TRBJ2-7	TGTGCCACCAGCAGAGATAGTACGGGAGGGCCCAAAAGCAGTACCTACGAGCAGTACTTC	CATSRDSTGGPKSSTYEQYF
-	-	TRBV15	TRBJ2-5	TGTGCCACCAGCAGCCTTGGGCTAGCTCAAGAGACCCAGTACTTC	CATSSLGLAQETQYF
-	-	TRBV28	TRBJ1-5	TGTGCCAGTTGGACAGTAAGCAATCAGCCCCAGCATTTT	CASWTVSNQPQHF
few	TRBD1	TRBV7-2	TRBJ2-7	TGTGCCAGCAGCCCCCACCCGAGACAGGGTTACGAGCAGTACTTC	CASSPHPRQGYEQYF
-	-	TRBV7-9	TRBJ2-3	TGTGCCAGCAGCCTACTGCTAGCAGCTAGCACAGATACGCAGTATTTT	CASSLLLAASTDTQYF
-	-	TRBV12-5	TRBJ1-1	TGTGCTAGTGGTTTGGTAGTGGAGGGCACCAACACTGAAGCTTTCTTT	CASGLVVEGTNTEAFF
-	TRBD1	TRBV5-6	TRBJ1-2	TGTGCCAGCAACGCCGGGGCAGGGGGATTAACGGGAGGCTACACCTTC	CASNAGAGGLTGGYTF
-	-	TRBV9	TRBJ1-1	TGTGCCAGCAGCGTAGAAGGGGCGCGGACTGAAGCTTTCTTT	CASSVEGARTEAFF
once	-	TRBV5-4	TRBJ2-3	TGTGCCAGCAGCTTGGCCCTAGGGGGAGTTAGGACAGATACGCAGTATTTT	CASSLALGGVRTDTQYF
once	TRBD2	TRBV28	TRBJ2-5	TGTGCCAGCGGGACTAGCGGGGAAGAGACCCAGTACTTC	CASGTSGEETQYF
-	-	TRBV4-2	TRBJ2-5	TGTGCCAGCAGCCGAGCCCGACAAGAGACCCAGTACTTC	CASSRARQETQYF
-	-	TRBV6-5	TRBJ1-2	TGTGCCAGCAGGGGCGGGATTAACTATGGCTACACCTTC	CASRGGINYGYTF
-	TRBD1	TRBV19	TRBJ2-3	TGTGCCAGTAGTGGGGACAGAAACACAGATACGCAGTATTTT	CASSGDRNTDTQYF
once	-	TRBV7-2	TRBJ1-1	TGTGCCAGCAGCTTGCTCCGGGGGGCGGGTGAAGCTTTCTTT	CASSLLRGAGEAFF
-	-	TRBV11-2	TRBJ1-5	TGTGCCAGCAGCTTGGGGCAGCATAGCAATCAGCCCCAGCATTTT	CASSLGQHSNQPQHF
-	-	TRBV28	TRBJ1-2	TGTGCCAGTCGAGACGGGCGGGGCTATGGCTACACCTTC	CASRDGRGYGYTF
-	TRBD1	TRBV5-4	TRBJ2-7	TGTGCCAGCAGCTGGACAGGTGACGAGCAGTACTTC	CASSWTGDEQYF
-	TRBD1	TRBV25-1	TRBJ2-5	TGTGCCAGCAGTGAAGTTGAGGGGGCCTACGAGACCCAGTACTTC	CASSEVEGAYETQYF
few	TRBD1	TRBV28	TRBJ2-3	TGTGCCAGCAGTCAGGACAGGGTCACAGATACGCAGTATTTT	CASSQDRVTDTQYF
-	-	TRBV10-3	TRBJ1-2	TGTGCCATCATGGGAGGGATTTACGGCTACACCTTC	CAIMGGIYGYTF
-	-	TRBV28	TRBJ2-1	TGTGCCAGCAATGGTGCGGGGTCCTACAATGAGCAGTTCTTC	CASNGAGSYNEQFF
-	-	TRBV7-6	TRBJ2-1	TGTGCCAGCAGCTTAGCGCGTACGGACAATGAGCAGTTCTTC	CASSLARTDNEQFF
-	TRBD1	TRBV5-1	TRBJ2-5	TGCGCCAGCAGCTTCGGGACAGGGGTAGATGCCCAGTACTTC	CASSFGTGVDAQYF
-	TRBD2	TRBV7-2	TRBJ2-2	TGTGCCAGCAGCTTAGACGGGAGGGGCGGGGAGCTGTTTTTT	CASSLDGRGGELFF
once	TRBD1	TRBV7-3	TRBJ1-1	TGTGCCAGCAGCTTACAGGGGGGCACTGAAGCTTTCTTT	CASSLQGGTEAFF
once	-	TRBV11-2	TRBJ2-5	TGTGCCAGCAGCTTAGATGGCACCTTGGGGTGGGGGGCCCAGTACTTC	CASSLDGTLGWGAQYF
once	TRBD1	TRBV7-2	TRBJ1-1	TGTGCCAGCAGCTTAGGACAGGGAAAAGCTTTCTTT	CASSLGQGKAFF
-	-	TRBV7-9	TRBJ1-3	TGTTCCAGCAGCCGACCGGAGGGGCATTCCTCTGGAAACACCATATATTTT	CSSSRPEGHSSGNTIYF
-	TRBD1	TRBV12-5	TRBJ2-7	TGTGCTAGTGGTTTTCGCCTCGGGACAGGGGCCTACGAGCAGTACTTC	CASGFRLGTGAYEQYF
-	TRBD2	TRBV27	TRBJ2-2	TGTGCCAGCAGACACCAGGGGACTAGCGGTCACATTACCGGGGAGCTGTTTTTT	CASRHQGTSGHITGELFF
-	TRBD1	TRBV5-1	TRBJ1-2	TGCGCCAGCACCTCGGGACAGACCTATGGCTACACCTTC	CASTSGQTYGYTF
-	TRBD1	TRBV7-9	TRBJ2-7	TGTGCCAGCAGTTCCCCCATACCCGACAGGGGCGACTACGAGCAGTACTTC	CASSSPIPDRGDYEQYF
-	TRBD1	TRBV6-5	TRBJ2-7	TGTGCCAGCAGTTCAGCAGGGGGCGAGCAGTACTTC	CASSSAGGEQYF
-	TRBD2	TRBV2	TRBJ2-1	TGTGCCAGCAACCGCGGGGGGAATGAGCAGTTCTTC	CASNRGGNEQFF
-	-	TRBV28	TRBJ2-1	TGTGCCAGCACCGCAGTGGGTGGGGCGGAGGGGATATACAATGAGCAGTTCTTC	CASTAVGGAEGIYNEQFF
-	-	TRBV7-8	TRBJ1-1	TGTGCCAGCACCTCCGGGCGGGGAAACGCTGAAGCTTTCTTT	CASTSGRGNAEAFF
-	TRBD1	TRBV5-6	TRBJ1-4	TGTGCCAGCAGCCCCCAGGGGGCAACTAATGAAAAACTGTTTTTT	CASSPQGATNEKLFF
few	-	TRBV4-1	TRBJ2-7	TGCGCCAGCAGCCAAGCCTGGGCAGGCCAAGCCTACGAGCAGTACTTC	CASSQAWAGQAYEQYF
-	TRBD1	TRBV4-3	TRBJ1-2	TGCGCCAGCAGCCAAGCGACGACAGGGGGCTTTGGCTACACCTTC	CASSQATTGGFGYTF
-	-	TRBV14	TRBJ2-7	TGTGCCAGCAGCCCCCTTCAGGGCGGCTTACGCGAGCAGTACTTC	CASSPLQGGLREQYF
-	-	TRBV7-9	TRBJ2-5	TGTGCCAGCAGCTTTGAGGGACATGACCGGGAGACCCAGTACTTC	CASSFEGHDRETQYF
-	TRBD1	TRBV7-6	TRBJ1-1	TGTGCCAGCAGCTCCGGACAGGGGAGCCACACTGAAGCTTTCTTT	CASSSGQGSHTEAFF
-	-	TRBV2	TRBJ2-1	TGTGCCAGTCGTGGTGAGGCAACCGCCCACAATGAGCAGTTCTTC	CASRGEATAHNEQFF
-	-	TRBV7-8	TRBJ2-3	TGTGCCAGCAGACCCATCGGGACATTCAGCACAGATACGCAGTATTTT	CASRPIGTFSTDTQYF
once	-	TRBV7-9	TRBJ1-2	TGTGCCAGCAGCCCGAACGCTGGGGCAGGCTATGGCTACACCTTC	CASSPNAGAGYGYTF
-	-	TRBV5-8	TRBJ1-1	TGTGCCAGCAGGCCGGGGGGTAGCACTGAAGCTTTCTTT	CASRPGGSTEAFF
-	-	TRBV19	TRBJ1-6	TGTGCCAGTAGTGCGGGGATCTCTATTAATTCACCCCTCCACTTT	CASSAGISINSPLHF
-	-	TRBV9	TRBJ2-7	TGTGCCAGCAGTCGGGTCGTGGAAAATCGGGAGTACTTC	CASSRVVENREYF
-	TRBD2	TRBV2	TRBJ2-1	TGTGCCAGCAGGTACCGAGCTGGGACTAGCGGGAGCAACAATGAGCAGTTCTTC	CASRYRAGTSGSNNEQFF